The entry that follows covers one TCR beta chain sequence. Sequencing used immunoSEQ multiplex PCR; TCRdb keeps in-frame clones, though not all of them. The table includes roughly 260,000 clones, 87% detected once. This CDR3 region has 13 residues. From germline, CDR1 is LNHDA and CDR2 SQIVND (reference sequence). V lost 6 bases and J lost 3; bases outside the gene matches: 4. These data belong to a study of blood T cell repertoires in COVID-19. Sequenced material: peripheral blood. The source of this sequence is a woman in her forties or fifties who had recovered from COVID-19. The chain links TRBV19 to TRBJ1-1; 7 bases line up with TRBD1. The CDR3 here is CASRETGDTEAFF. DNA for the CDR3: TGTGCCAGTAGAGAAACAGGGGACACTGAAGCTTTCTTT.